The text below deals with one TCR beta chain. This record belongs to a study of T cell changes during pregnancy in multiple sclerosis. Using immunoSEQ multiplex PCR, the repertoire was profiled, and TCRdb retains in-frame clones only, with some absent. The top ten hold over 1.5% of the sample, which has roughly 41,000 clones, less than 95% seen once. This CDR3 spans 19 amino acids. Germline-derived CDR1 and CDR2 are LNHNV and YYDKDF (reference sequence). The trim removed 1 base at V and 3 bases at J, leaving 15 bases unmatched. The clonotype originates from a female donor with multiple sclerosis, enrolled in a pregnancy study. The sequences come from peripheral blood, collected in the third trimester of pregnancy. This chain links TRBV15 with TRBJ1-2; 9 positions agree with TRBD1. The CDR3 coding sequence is TGTGCCACCAGCAGAGGAGAGGGGACAGGGAAGATCTTCGACTATGGCTACACCTTC. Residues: CATSRGEGTGKIFDYGYTF.